This TCR beta chain was sequenced for a study of blood T cells in healthy people across ages. The study's findings and limits: Unsorted PBMC input precluded a conclusive naive versus antigen-experienced comparison.

With a J-beta primer mix and a sample-barcoded 5' primer, a second PCR ran about 6 to 11 cycles. Every cDNA molecule bore a tag from a template-switch adaptor containing 12 random nucleotides. TCRdb recomputed calls from the 5' RACE reads with MiXCR, one row per CDR3 protein. The table lists about 680,000 distinct CDR3 sequences, around half of them singletons, with under 35% in the top ten. About this clonotype: Its specificity is not known.

The CDR3 has 13 amino acids. V dropped 5 bases and J dropped 9 bases, with 11 bases sitting between them. CDR1 is SEHNR, CDR2 FQNEAQ, per germline (reference sequence). The sample consisted of blood. The receptor comes from an older woman in good health. The chain is built from TRBV7-9 and TRBJ1-6, with D unresolved. The CDR3 DNA reads TGTGCCAGCAGCCTAGAGAGGCCTTCACCCCTCCACTTT. Translation gives CASSLERPSPLHF. The whole variable domain, filled in from reference TRBV7-9 and TRBJ1-6, reads DTGVSQNPRHKITKRGQNVTFRCDPISEHNRLYWYRQTLGQGPEFLTYFQNEAQLEKSRLLSDRFSAERPKGSFSTLEIQRTEQGDSAMYLCASSLERPSPLHFGNGTRLTVT.